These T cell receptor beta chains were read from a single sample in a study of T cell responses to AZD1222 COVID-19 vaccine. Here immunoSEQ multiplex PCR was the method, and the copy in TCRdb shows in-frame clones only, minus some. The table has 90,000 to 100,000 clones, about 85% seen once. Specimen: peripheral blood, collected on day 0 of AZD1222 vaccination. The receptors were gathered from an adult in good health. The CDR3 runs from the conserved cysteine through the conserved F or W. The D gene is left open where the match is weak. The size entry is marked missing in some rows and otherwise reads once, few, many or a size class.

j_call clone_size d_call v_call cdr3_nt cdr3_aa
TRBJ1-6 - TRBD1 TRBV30 TGTGCCTGGAGTCGACAGGGAGGTCCAAGTTCACCCCTCCACTTT CAWSRQGGPSSPLHF
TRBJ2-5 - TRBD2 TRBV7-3 TGTGCCAGCAGCTTAGCGGGGGGCGAGACCCAGTACTTC CASSLAGGETQYF
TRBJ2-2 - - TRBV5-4 TGTGCCAGCAGCTTGGAATTACACCCGAACACCGGGGAGCTGTTTTTT CASSLELHPNTGELFF
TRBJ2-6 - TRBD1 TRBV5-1 TGTGCCAGCAGCTCCCTAACACCCGGGACAGGGAGTCCTGGGGCCAACGTCCTGACTTTC CASSSLTPGTGSPGANVLTF
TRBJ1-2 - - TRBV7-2 TGTGCCAGCAGCTCACCGGGAGGCGTGAACTATGGCTACACCTTC CASSSPGGVNYGYTF
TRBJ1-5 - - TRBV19 TGTGCCAGTGGGCTCCCATCTTCGGGCCATCAGCCCCAGCATTTT CASGLPSSGHQPQHF
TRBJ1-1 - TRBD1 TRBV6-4 TGTGCCAGCAGTGAGACCCTACAGGGGAGGGCTTTCTTT CASSETLQGRAFF
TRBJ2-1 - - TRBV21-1 TGTGCCAGCAGCAAAGATCGGACAGCTTACAATGAGCAGTTCTTC CASSKDRTAYNEQFF
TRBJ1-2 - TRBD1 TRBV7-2 TGTGCCAGCAGCGACAGACAGGGTGGAAAAGGCTACACCTTC CASSDRQGGKGYTF
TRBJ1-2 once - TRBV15 TGTGCCACCAGCAGAGATCTTTCCTATGGCTACACCTTC CATSRDLSYGYTF